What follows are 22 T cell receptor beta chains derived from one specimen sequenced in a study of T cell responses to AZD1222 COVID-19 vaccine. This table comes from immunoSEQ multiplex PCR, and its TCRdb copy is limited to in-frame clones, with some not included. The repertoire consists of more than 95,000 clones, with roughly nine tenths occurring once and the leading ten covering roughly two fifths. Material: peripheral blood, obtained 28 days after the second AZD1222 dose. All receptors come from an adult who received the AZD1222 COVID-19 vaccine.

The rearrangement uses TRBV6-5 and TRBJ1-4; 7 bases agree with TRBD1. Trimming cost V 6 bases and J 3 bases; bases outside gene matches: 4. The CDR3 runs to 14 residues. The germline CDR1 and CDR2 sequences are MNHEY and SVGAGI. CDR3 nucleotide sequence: TGTGCCAGCAGGACAGGGTTCTCTAATGAAAAACTGTTTTTT. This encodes CASRTGFSNEKLFF.

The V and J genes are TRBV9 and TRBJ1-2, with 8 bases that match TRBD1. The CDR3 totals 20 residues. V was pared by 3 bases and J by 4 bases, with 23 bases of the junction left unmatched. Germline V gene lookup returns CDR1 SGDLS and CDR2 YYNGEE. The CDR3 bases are TGTGCCAGCAGCGCCCGACATGAAATCAGGGGGCTGAAGTCGGGCTATGGCTACACCTTC. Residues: CASSARHEIRGLKSGYGYTF.

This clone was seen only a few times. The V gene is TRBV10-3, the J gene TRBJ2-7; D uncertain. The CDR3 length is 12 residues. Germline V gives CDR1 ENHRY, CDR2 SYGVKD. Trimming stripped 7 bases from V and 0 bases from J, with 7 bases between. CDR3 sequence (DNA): TGTGCCATCAAAGGCAGCTCCTACGAGCAGTACTTC. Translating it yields CAIKGSSYEQYF.

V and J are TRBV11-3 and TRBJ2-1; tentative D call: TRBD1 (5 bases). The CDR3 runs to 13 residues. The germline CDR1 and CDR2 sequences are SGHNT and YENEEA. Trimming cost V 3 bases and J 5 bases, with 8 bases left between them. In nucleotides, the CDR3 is TGTGCCAGCAGCTTGGGGCCTCACAATGAGCAGTTCTTC. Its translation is CASSLGPHNEQFF.

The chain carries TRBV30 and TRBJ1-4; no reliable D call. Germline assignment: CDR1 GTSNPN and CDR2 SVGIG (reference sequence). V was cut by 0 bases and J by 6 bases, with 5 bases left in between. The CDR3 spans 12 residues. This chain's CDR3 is CAWSVLDEKLFF. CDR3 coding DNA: TGTGCCTGGAGTGTACTGGATGAAAAACTGTTTTTT.

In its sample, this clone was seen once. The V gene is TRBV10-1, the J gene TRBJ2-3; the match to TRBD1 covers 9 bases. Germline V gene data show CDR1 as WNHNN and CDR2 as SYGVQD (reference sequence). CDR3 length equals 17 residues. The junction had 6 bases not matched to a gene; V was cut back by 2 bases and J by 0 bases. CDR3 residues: CASSEIGTGLSTDTQYF. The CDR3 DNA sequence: TGCGCCAGCAGTGAGATTGGGACAGGGCTTAGCACAGATACGCAGTATTTT.

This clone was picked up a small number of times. CDR3 nucleotide sequence: TGTGCCAGCACAACCAACGGAGGGGAGTGGGGAAACATTCAGTACTTC. It is translated as CASTTNGGEWGNIQYF. The chain is built from TRBV7-9 and TRBJ2-4; perhaps TRBD2 as D (6 bases). The germline CDR1 and CDR2 sequences are SEHNR and FQNEAQ (reference sequence). The CDR3 totals 16 residues. The V end lost 7 bases, the J end lost 6 bases, and 22 bases lay between the germline ends.

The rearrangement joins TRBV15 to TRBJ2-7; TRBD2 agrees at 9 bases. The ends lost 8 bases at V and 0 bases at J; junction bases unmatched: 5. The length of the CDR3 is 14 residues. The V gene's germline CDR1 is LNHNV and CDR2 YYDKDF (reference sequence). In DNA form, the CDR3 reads TGTGCCACCGCGGGAGGGGGGGACTCCTACGAGCAGTACTTC. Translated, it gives CATAGGGDSYEQYF.

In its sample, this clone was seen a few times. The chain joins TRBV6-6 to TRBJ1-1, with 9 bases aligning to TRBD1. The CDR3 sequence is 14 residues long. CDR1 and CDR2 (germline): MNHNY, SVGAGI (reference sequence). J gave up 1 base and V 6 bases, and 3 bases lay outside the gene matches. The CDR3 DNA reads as TGTGCCAGCAGGTGGACAGGGGAGAACACTGAAGCTTTCTTT. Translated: CASRWTGENTEAFF.

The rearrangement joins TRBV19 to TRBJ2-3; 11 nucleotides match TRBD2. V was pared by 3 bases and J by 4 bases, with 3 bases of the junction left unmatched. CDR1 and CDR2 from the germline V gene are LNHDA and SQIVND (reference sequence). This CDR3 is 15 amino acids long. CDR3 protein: CASSITSGSSDTQYF. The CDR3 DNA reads TGTGCCAGTAGTATTACTAGCGGGAGCTCAGATACGCAGTATTTT.

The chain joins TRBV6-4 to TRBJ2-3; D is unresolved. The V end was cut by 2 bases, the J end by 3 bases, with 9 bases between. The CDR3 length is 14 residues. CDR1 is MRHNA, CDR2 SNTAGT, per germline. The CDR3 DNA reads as TGTGCCAGCAGTGACAACGTGGATACAGATACGCAGTATTTT. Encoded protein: CASSDNVDTDTQYF.

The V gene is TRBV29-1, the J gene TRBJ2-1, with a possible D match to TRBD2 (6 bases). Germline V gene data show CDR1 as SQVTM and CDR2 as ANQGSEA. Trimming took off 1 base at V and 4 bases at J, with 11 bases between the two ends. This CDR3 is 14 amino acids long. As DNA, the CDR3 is TGCAGCGTTGAAGGCCTAGCGCATTACAATGAGCAGTTCTTC. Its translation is CSVEGLAHYNEQFF.

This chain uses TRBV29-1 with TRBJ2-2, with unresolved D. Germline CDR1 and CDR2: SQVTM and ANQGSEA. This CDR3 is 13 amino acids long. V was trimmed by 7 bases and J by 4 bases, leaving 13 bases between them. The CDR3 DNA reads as TGCAGCGCCCGAGCGAGACCCACCGGGGAGCTGTTTTTT. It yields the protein CSARARPTGELFF.

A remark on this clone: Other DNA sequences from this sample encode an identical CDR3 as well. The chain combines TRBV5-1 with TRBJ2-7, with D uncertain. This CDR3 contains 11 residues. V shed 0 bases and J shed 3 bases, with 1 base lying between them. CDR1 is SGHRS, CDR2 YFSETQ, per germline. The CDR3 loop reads CASSLGYEQYF. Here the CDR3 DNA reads TGCGCCAGCAGCTTGGGCTACGAGCAGTACTTC.

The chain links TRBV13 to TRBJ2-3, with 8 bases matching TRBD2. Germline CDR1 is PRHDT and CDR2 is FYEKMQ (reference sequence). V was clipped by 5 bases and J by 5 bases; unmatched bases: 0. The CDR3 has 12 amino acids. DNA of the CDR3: TGTGCCAGCAGCCGGGGGGGAGATACGCAGTATTTT. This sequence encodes CASSRGGDTQYF.

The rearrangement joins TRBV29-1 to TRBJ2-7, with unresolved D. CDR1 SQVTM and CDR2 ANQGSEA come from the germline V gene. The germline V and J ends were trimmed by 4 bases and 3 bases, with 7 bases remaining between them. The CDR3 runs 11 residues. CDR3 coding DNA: TGCAGCGTTGGAGAAAGCTACGAGCAGTACTTC. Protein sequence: CSVGESYEQYF.

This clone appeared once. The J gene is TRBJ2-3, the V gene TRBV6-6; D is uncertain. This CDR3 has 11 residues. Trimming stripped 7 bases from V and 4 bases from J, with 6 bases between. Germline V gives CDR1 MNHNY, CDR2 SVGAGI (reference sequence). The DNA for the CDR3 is TGTGCCAGCACCCAATCAGATACGCAGTATTTT. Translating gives CASTQSDTQYF.

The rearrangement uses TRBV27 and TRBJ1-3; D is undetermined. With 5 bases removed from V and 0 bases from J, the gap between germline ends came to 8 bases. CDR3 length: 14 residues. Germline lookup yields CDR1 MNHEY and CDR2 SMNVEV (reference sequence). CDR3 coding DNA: TGTGCCAGCAGTGTCCACAGCTCTGGAAACACCATATATTTT. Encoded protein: CASSVHSSGNTIYF.

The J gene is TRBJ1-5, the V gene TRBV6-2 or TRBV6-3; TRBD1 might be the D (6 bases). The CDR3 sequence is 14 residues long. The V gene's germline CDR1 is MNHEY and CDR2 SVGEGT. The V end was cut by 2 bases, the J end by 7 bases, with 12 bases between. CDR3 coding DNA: TGTGCCAGCAGTTACGTGTCAGGGGCCCAGCCCCAGCATTTT. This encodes CASSYVSGAQPQHF.

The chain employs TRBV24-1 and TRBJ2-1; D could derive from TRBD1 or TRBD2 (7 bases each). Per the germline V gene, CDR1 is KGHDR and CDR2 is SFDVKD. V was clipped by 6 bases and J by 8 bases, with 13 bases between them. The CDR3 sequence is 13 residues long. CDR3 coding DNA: TGTGCCACCAGTCGCAGGGGGAGGGATGAGCAGTTCTTC. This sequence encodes CATSRRGRDEQFF.

CDR3 DNA sequence: TGTGCCAGCAGTTTATCGATGGGTCAACAGTACGAGCAGTACTTC. Translation: CASSLSMGQQYEQYF. J is TRBJ2-7 and V is TRBV27; unclear D gene. V lost 0 bases and J 4 bases, leaving 13 bases between the germline ends. CDR3 size: 15 residues. Per germline, CDR1 MNHEY and CDR2 SMNVEV (reference sequence).

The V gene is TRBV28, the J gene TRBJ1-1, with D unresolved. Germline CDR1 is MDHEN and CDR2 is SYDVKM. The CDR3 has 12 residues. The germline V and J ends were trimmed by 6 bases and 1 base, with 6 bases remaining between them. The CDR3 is CASSYSNTEAFF. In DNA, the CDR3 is TGTGCCAGCAGCTATTCGAACACTGAAGCTTTCTTT.